The 17 T cell receptor beta chains listed next were all sequenced from one sample in a study of T cell changes during pregnancy in multiple sclerosis (dated by TCRdb to between 2018 and 2020). Library preparation employed the immunoSEQ multiplex PCR assay. As stored in TCRdb, this immuneACCESS dataset retains in-frame rearrangements with V and J assigned. A fraction of the clones does not appear; measured against another copy, unresolved V genes explain less than half of the discrepancy, and the remainder lacks a known reason. The sample profile shows tens of thousands of clones; 70% to 90% of them were found once. The ten largest clones capture approximately 3.3% of the sample. Source: CD8+ T cells from peripheral blood mononuclear cells, taken in the third trimester of pregnancy. Receptors originate from a female donor with multiple sclerosis, enrolled in a pregnancy study.

This chain uses TRBV6-4 with TRBJ2-7; 11 nucleotides match TRBD1. The V and J ends lost 5 bases and 6 bases, in that order; junction bases with no gene match: 6. The germline V gene has CDR1 MRHNA and CDR2 SNTAGT. The length of the CDR3 is 14 residues. The CDR3 reads CASSTGTGGGEQYF. CDR3 nucleotides: TGTGCCAGCAGTACCGGGACAGGGGGTGGCGAGCAGTACTTC.

This chain's CDR3 is CASSQDRSPAYNEQFF. Written as DNA, the CDR3 is TGCGCCAGCAGCCAGGACAGGTCCCCGGCCTACAATGAGCAGTTCTTC. The chain is built from TRBV4-3 and TRBJ2-1; TRBD1 matches at 7 bases. Per the germline V gene, CDR1 is LGHNA and CDR2 is YSLEER. The V segment lost 3 bases and the J segment 2 bases; nucleotides outside the gene matches: 7. The CDR3 contains 16 residues.

This clone was seen a few times. The chain combines TRBV19 with TRBJ1-2, with 10 bases fitting TRBD1. V lost 5 bases, J lost 5 bases, and 5 bases stayed unmatched. Germline lookup yields CDR1 LNHDA and CDR2 SQIVND (reference sequence). The CDR3 length is 14 residues. The CDR3: CASSYGTGVYGYTF. CDR3 bases: TGTGCCAGTAGTTACGGGACAGGGGTATATGGCTACACCTTC.

The CDR3 loop reads CASYGGNTIYF. CDR3 nucleotide sequence: TGTGCCAGTTACGGGGGAAACACCATATATTTT. V is TRBV2 and J is TRBJ1-3, with no clear D. Germline V gene lookup returns CDR1 SNHLY and CDR2 FYNNEI. This CDR3 comprises 11 residues. The germline V and J ends were trimmed by 9 bases and 4 bases, with 7 bases remaining between them.

The rearrangement joins TRBV10-3 to TRBJ1-6, with a tentative D call TRBD1 (5 bases). CDR1 ENHRY and CDR2 SYGVKD come from the germline V gene. The CDR3 runs to 14 residues. V lost 5 bases and J lost 7, with 12 bases in between. The CDR3 reads CAISRGIENSPLHF. The CDR3 nucleotides read TGTGCCATCAGTCGGGGGATTGAGAATTCACCCCTCCACTTT.

This chain links TRBV15 with TRBJ1-1, with D hard to call. Germline values: CDR1 LNHNV, CDR2 YYDKDF (reference sequence). Trimming cost V 8 bases and J 0 bases, with 22 bases left between them. This CDR3 has 17 amino acids. The CDR3 sequence: CATGVVALRRMNTEAFF. In DNA, the CDR3 is TGTGCCACCGGAGTTGTGGCTTTACGGAGGATGAACACTGAAGCTTTCTTT.

The chain is built from TRBV9 and TRBJ1-2; 8 bases agree with TRBD1. Trimming cost V 3 bases and J 8 bases; bases outside gene matches: 9. Germline assignment: CDR1 SGDLS and CDR2 YYNGEE. This CDR3 comprises 14 residues. The CDR3 here is CASSGRQGFWGYTF. Here the CDR3 DNA reads TGTGCCAGCAGCGGCCGACAGGGGTTTTGGGGCTACACCTTC.

The CDR3: CASSPGGNEQFF. As DNA, the CDR3 is TGTGCCAGCAGCCCGGGGGGGAATGAGCAGTTCTTC. The chain is built from TRBV7-3 and TRBJ2-1; 8 bases align to TRBD2. The V gene's germline CDR1 is SGHTA and CDR2 FQGTGA. The CDR3 totals 12 residues. V shed 5 bases and J 7 bases; nucleotides not matched to a gene: 1.

The chain recombines TRBV6-6 with TRBJ2-7; possibly TRBD1 for D (6 bases). The germline V and J ends were trimmed by 7 bases and 3 bases, with 19 bases remaining between them. The V gene's germline CDR1 is MNHNY and CDR2 SVGAGI (reference sequence). The CDR3 has 15 amino acids. CDR3 residues: CASTTKDSWGYEQYF. The DNA of the CDR3 is TGTGCCAGCACCACGAAGGACAGTTGGGGCTACGAGCAGTACTTC.

The chain joins TRBV7-9 to TRBJ1-6; 8 bases are a match to TRBD1. Germline CDR1 reads SEHNR; CDR2 reads FQNEAQ (reference sequence). The J segment lost 8 bases and the V segment lost 7 bases, leaving 13 bases of the junction unmatched. The CDR3 has 16 residues. The CDR3 DNA reads TGTGCCAGCAACACCGCCTCAGGGGGCTGGGATTCACCCCTCCACTTT. Encoded protein: CASNTASGGWDSPLHF.

The chain joins TRBV9 to TRBJ2-2, with 7 positions matching TRBD2. The CDR3 is 16 residues long. Germline assignment: CDR1 SGDLS and CDR2 YYNGEE. V shed 0 bases and J 6 bases; nucleotides not matched to a gene: 8. The CDR3 spells CASSVGGGGRAGELFF. The CDR3 nucleotides are TGTGCCAGCAGCGTAGGTGGGGGGGGAAGGGCCGGGGAGCTGTTTTTT.

The chain joins TRBV27 to TRBJ2-3; 11 positions match TRBD2. This CDR3 comprises 16 residues. V gave up 3 bases and J gave up 6 bases; unmatched junction bases: 8. Germline V gene data show CDR1 as MNHEY and CDR2 as SMNVEV (reference sequence). The CDR3 loop is CASSFASGGWVDTQYF. CDR3 sequence (DNA): TGTGCCAGCAGTTTTGCTAGCGGGGGGTGGGTGGATACGCAGTATTTT.

This rearrangement joins TRBV5-8 to TRBJ1-1; D gene unclear. V was trimmed by 5 bases and J by 1 base, leaving 12 bases between them. This CDR3 contains 14 residues. Germline V gene data show CDR1 as SGHTS and CDR2 as YDEGEE. In nucleotides, the CDR3 is TGTGCCAGCAGGATGGACTACGGGAACACTGAAGCTTTCTTT. Protein: CASRMDYGNTEAFF. Full variable domain (rest looked up from reference TRBV5-8 and TRBJ1-1): EAGVTQSPTHLIKTRGQQATLRCSPISGHTSVYWYQQALGLGLQFLLWYDEGEERNRGNFPPRFSGRQFPNYSSELNVNALELEDSALYLCASRMDYGNTEAFFGQGTRLTVV.

The chain employs TRBV29-1 and TRBJ2-3; TRBD2 matches at 9 bases. Germline V gene lookup returns CDR1 SQVTM and CDR2 ANQGSEA. The CDR3 extends over 15 amino acids. V shed 5 bases and J 6 bases; nucleotides not matched to a gene: 12. In DNA, the CDR3 is TGCAGCGTTATTGCGGGGGGGCCGTTTAGGGATACGCAGTATTTT. This codes for CSVIAGGPFRDTQYF.

The chain recombines TRBV7-9 with TRBJ1-2; maybe TRBD1 (6 bases). The CDR3 runs 12 residues. V gave up 4 bases and J gave up 8 bases, with 11 bases separating them. Germline assignment: CDR1 SEHNR and CDR2 FQNEAQ (reference sequence). CDR3 loop: CASSSLQGGYTF. CDR3 coding DNA: TGTGCCAGCAGCTCCTTACAGGGCGGCTACACCTTC. Using reference TRBV7-9 and TRBJ1-2 for the parts outside the CDR3, the full variable domain is DTGVSQNPRHKITKRGQNVTFRCDPISEHNRLYWYRQTLGQGPEFLTYFQNEAQLEKSRLLSDRFSAERPKGSFSTLEIQRTEQGDSAMYLCASSSLQGGYTFGSGTRLTVV.

The chain is built from TRBV6-6 and TRBJ1-2; possibly TRBD1 for D (6 bases). CDR3 length equals 14 residues. The V and J ends lost 1 base and 6 bases respectively, with 12 bases between them. Germline loops: CDR1 MNHNY, CDR2 SVGAGI (reference sequence). DNA of the CDR3: TGTGCCAGCAGTTACTTACAACAGGGAGATGGCTACACCTTC. It is translated as CASSYLQQGDGYTF.

The rearrangement links TRBV6-5 to TRBJ1-1; TRBD1 matches 11 bases. The junction had 2 bases not matched to a gene; V was cut back by 2 bases and J by 3 bases. The length of the CDR3 is 15 residues. Looked up from germline, CDR1 is MNHEY and CDR2 is SVGAGI. CDR3 amino acids: CASSYPGQGDTEAFF. For the CDR3, the DNA is TGTGCCAGCAGTTACCCGGGACAGGGGGACACTGAAGCTTTCTTT.